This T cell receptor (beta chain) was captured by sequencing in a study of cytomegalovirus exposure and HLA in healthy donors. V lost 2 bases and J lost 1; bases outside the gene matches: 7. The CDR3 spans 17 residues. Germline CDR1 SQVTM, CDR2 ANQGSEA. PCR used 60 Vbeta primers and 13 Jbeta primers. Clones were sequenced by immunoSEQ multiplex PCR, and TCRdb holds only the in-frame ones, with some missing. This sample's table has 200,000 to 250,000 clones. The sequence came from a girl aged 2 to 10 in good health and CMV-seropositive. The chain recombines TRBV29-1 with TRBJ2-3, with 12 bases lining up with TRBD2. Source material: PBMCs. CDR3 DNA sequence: TGCAGCGTTGAACGGACTAGCGGGAACAGTCGCACAGATACGCAGTATTTT. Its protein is CSVERTSGNSRTDTQYF.